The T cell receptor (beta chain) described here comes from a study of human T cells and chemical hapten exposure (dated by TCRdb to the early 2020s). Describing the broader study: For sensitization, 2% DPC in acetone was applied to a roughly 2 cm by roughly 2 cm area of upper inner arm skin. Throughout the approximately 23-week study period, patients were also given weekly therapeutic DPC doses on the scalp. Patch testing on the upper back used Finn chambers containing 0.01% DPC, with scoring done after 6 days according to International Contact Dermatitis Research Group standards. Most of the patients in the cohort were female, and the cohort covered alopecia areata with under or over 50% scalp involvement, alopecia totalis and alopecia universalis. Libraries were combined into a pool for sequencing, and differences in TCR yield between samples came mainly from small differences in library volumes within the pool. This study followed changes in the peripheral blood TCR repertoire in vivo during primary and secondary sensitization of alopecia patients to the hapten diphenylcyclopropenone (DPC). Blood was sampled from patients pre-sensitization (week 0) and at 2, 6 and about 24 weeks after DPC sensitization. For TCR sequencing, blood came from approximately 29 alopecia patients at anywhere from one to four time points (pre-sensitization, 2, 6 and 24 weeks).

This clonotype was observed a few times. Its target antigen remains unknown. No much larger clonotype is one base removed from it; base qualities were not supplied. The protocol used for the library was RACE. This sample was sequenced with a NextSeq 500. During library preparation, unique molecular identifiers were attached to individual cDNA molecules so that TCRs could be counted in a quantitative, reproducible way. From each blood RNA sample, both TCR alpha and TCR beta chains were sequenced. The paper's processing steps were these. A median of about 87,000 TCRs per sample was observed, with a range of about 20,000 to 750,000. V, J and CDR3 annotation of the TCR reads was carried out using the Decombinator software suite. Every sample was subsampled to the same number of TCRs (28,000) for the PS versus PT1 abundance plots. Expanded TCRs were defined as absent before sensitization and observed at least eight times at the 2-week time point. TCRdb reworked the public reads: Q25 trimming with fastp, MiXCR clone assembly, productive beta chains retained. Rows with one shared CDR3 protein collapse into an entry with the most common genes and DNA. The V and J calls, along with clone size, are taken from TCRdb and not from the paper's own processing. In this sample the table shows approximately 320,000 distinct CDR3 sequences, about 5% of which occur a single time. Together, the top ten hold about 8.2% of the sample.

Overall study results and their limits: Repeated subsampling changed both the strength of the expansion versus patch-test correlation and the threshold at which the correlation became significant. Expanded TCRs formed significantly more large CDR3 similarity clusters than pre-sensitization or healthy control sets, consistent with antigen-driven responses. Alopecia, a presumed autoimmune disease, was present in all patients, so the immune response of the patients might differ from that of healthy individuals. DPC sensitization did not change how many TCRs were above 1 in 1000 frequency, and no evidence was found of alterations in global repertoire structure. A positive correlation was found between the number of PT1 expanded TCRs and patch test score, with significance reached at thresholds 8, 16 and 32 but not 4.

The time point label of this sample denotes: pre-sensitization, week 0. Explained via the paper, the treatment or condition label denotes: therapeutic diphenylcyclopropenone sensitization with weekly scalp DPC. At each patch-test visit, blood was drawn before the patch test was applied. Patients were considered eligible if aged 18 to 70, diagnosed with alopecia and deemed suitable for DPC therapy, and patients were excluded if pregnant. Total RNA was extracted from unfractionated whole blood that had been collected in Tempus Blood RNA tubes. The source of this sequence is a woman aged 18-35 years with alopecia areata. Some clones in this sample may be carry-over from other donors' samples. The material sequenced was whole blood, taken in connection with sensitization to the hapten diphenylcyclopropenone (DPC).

DNA sequence: TGCGCCAGCAGCCAAGTCATTGGAGGGGACACTGAAGCTTTCTTT. Its coded protein is CASSQVIGGDTEAFF. The rearrangement combines TRBV4-3 with TRBJ1-1; TRBD1 is perhaps the D gene, given 5 matching bases. CDR1 and CDR2, per the germline V gene, are LGHNA and YSLEER. V lost 1 base and J lost 3 bases; the stretch between them is 12 bases long. The CDR3, from cysteine to phenylalanine, totals 15 residues. Only CDR3 DNA is held: 45 bases, read in frame from base 1.